A single sample gave rise to the 27 T cell receptor beta chains below, sequenced in a study of T cell responses to AZD1222 COVID-19 vaccine. TCRdb's table, derived via immunoSEQ multiplex PCR, lists solely in-frame clones and lacks some. The sample has 200,000 to 250,000 clones, approximately 94% seen once. Sequencing was performed on peripheral blood, taken 28 days after the second dose of the MenACWY control vaccine. These TCRs come from an adult who received the MenACWY meningococcal vaccine as a control.

The V gene is TRBV29-1, the J gene TRBJ2-7; D is possibly TRBD1 or TRBD2 (5 bases each). CDR3 size: 13 residues. Per germline, CDR1 SQVTM and CDR2 ANQGSEA. The V end was cut by 4 bases, the J end by 4 bases, with 14 bases between. The CDR3 sequence: CSVGRAGMYEQYF. The CDR3 DNA sequence: TGCAGCGTTGGGCGGGCAGGGATGTACGAGCAGTACTTC.

The chain carries TRBV5-5 and TRBJ2-5; no definite D call. From germline, CDR1 is SGHKS and CDR2 YYEKEE (reference sequence). The CDR3 totals 17 residues. Trimming shortened V by 0 bases and J by 1 base, and 16 bases separated the two germline ends. The CDR3 loop reads CASSLGQGFWLQETQYF. DNA for the CDR3: TGTGCCAGCAGCTTGGGGCAAGGGTTTTGGCTCCAAGAGACCCAGTACTTC.

The DNA for the CDR3 is TGCGCCAGCAGCCATCTATTCCGGAACACTGAAGCTTTCTTT. This translates into CASSHLFRNTEAFF. V and J are TRBV4-1 and TRBJ1-1; no definite D call. The ends were cut back, 3 bases at V and 1 base at J, with 9 bases in the middle. The V gene's germline CDR1 is MGHRA and CDR2 YSYEKL. The CDR3 extends over 14 amino acids.

The rearrangement links TRBV24-1 to TRBJ2-2; D unclear. The V end was cut by 5 bases, the J end by 3 bases, with 6 bases between. The CDR3 runs 13 residues. Germline CDR1 reads KGHDR; CDR2 reads SFDVKD. CDR3 region: CATSGAYTGELFF. The CDR3 nucleotides read TGTGCCACCAGTGGTGCCTACACCGGGGAGCTGTTTTTT.

The genes are TRBV19 and TRBJ1-5, with D possibly TRBD1 on 6 matching bases. CDR1 and CDR2 from the germline V gene are LNHDA and SQIVND (reference sequence). The CDR3 extends over 15 amino acids. Trimming pared 7 bases from V and 1 base from J, leaving 14 bases between. For the CDR3, the DNA is TGTGCCAGTACCCTCCACAGGGACAGCAATCAGCCCCAGCATTTT. Protein sequence: CASTLHRDSNQPQHF.

The rearrangement links TRBV27 to TRBJ2-7; 7 bases align to TRBD1. V lost 6 bases and J lost 5; bases outside the gene matches: 7. Germline V gives CDR1 MNHEY, CDR2 SMNVEV (reference sequence). This CDR3 comprises 13 residues. The CDR3 sequence: CASSKTGNHEQYF. Written as DNA, the CDR3 is TGTGCCAGCAGCAAGACAGGGAACCACGAGCAGTACTTC.

The chain uses TRBV28 and TRBJ2-7; 13 bases are a match to TRBD2. This CDR3 is built from 17 residues. V shed 6 bases and J 2 bases; nucleotides not matched to a gene: 10. The V gene's germline CDR1 is MDHEN and CDR2 SYDVKM. CDR3 sequence: CASSPTGTSGITYEQYF. In nucleotides, the CDR3 is TGTGCCAGCAGCCCAACCGGGACTAGCGGGATAACCTACGAGCAGTACTTC.

The V and J genes are TRBV7-9 and TRBJ2-2; 10 bases match TRBD2. Looked up from germline, CDR1 is SEHNR and CDR2 is FQNEAQ (reference sequence). The CDR3 runs 15 residues. V lost 3 bases, J lost 4 bases, and 2 bases stayed unmatched. The CDR3 bases are TGTGCCAGCAGCTTTAGCGGGAGGTTCACCGGGGAGCTGTTTTTT. As protein: CASSFSGRFTGELFF.

The chain couples TRBV24-1 to TRBJ2-1; 11 bases fit TRBD2. Losses at the gene ends were 0 bases for V and 2 bases for J; bases not matched to a gene: 5. Germline V gives CDR1 KGHDR, CDR2 SFDVKD. This CDR3 is built from 18 residues. CDR3 in amino acids: CATSDLPLTSGAYNEQFF. CDR3 bases: TGTGCCACCAGTGATTTGCCCTTGACTAGCGGGGCCTACAATGAGCAGTTCTTC.

This clone has a single count. The rearrangement uses TRBV28 and TRBJ2-1; TRBD2 might be the D (6 bases). The germline V gene encodes CDR1 MDHEN and CDR2 SYDVKM. The length of the CDR3 is 13 residues. The V end lost 6 bases, the J end lost 8 bases, and 14 bases lay between the germline ends. CDR3 in DNA: TGTGCCAGCAGGGGGGGATGGGTCGATGAGCAGTTCTTC. Encoded protein: CASRGGWVDEQFF.

The chain carries TRBV28 and TRBJ2-7; unclear D gene. V shed 6 bases and J shed 3 bases, with 6 bases lying between them. CDR1 and CDR2 (germline): MDHEN, SYDVKM. This CDR3 is built from 11 residues. The chain's CDR3 is CASSLIYEQYF. CDR3 DNA sequence: TGTGCCAGCAGCCTTATCTACGAGCAGTACTTC.

This clone was seen a few times. In DNA form, the CDR3 reads TGTGCCAGGAGGGCGGGCAATCAGCCCCAGCATTTT. This gives the protein CARRAGNQPQHF. V usage is TRBV6-5 and J usage is TRBJ1-5; no firm D call. The CDR3 is 12 residues long. Germline V lookup: CDR1 MNHEY, CDR2 SVGAGI. The V end was cut by 9 bases, the J end by 2 bases, with 8 bases between.

The chain couples TRBV21-1 to TRBJ1-2; the D call of TRBD1 is as the table states it, not checked on the DNA. TRBV21-1 is described as a pseudogene. The CDR3 totals 14 residues. CDR3 coding DNA: TGTGCCAGCAGCAGGACAGGGCTGAGATATGGCTACACCTTC. Translating it yields CASSRTGLRYGYTF.

The J gene is TRBJ1-1, the V gene TRBV28; D uncertain. Germline values: CDR1 MDHEN, CDR2 SYDVKM. This CDR3 contains 15 residues. Trimming removed 5 bases at V and 0 bases at J, with 13 bases between. This CDR3 is CASSPRQAMNTEAFF. The CDR3 bases are TGTGCCAGCAGTCCGCGCCAGGCTATGAACACTGAAGCTTTCTTT.

The rearrangement links TRBV20-1 to TRBJ1-1, with D possibly being TRBD1 (6 bases). Germline-derived CDR1 and CDR2 are DFQATT and SNEGSKA (reference sequence). The CDR3 has 11 residues. The CDR3 loop reads CSYTGPTEAFF. As DNA, the CDR3 is TGCAGCTACACAGGGCCAACTGAAGCTTTCTTT.

The chain is built from TRBV28 and TRBJ2-7; 12 bases align to TRBD2. J gave up 6 bases and V 6 bases, and 9 bases lay outside the gene matches. Germline assignment: CDR1 MDHEN and CDR2 SYDVKM. The CDR3 has 15 residues. CDR3 sequence (DNA): TGTGCCAGCAGATCTAGCGGGAGGGGTTCATCCGAGCAGTACTTC. Its translation is CASRSSGRGSSEQYF.

The V and J genes are TRBV27 and TRBJ2-7; no clear D gene. The V gene's germline CDR1 is MNHEY and CDR2 SMNVEV (reference sequence). This CDR3 comprises 13 residues. V was shortened by 4 bases and J by 3 bases, with 10 bases between the two germline ends. This chain's CDR3 is CASSSRGSYEQYF. The CDR3 DNA reads TGTGCCAGCAGTTCCCGCGGAAGCTACGAGCAGTACTTC.

The chain combines TRBV7-6 with TRBJ2-1; 11 positions agree with TRBD2. Unmatched junction bases numbered 8, after V lost 4 bases and J lost 9 bases. Germline V gives CDR1 SGHVS, CDR2 FNYEAQ. The CDR3 spans 15 residues. CDR3 coding DNA: TGTGCCAGCAGCTCGACTAGCGGGACTAACGGTGAGCAGTTCTTC. Its translation: CASSSTSGTNGEQFF.

The chain employs TRBV6-5 and TRBJ2-7; 7 bases agree with TRBD1. The J segment lost 3 bases and the V segment lost 2 bases, leaving 1 base of the junction unmatched. The length of the CDR3 is 13 residues. Germline values: CDR1 MNHEY, CDR2 SVGAGI. CDR3 coding DNA: TGTGCCAGCAGTTACAACAGGGGCTACGAGCAGTACTTC. This sequence encodes CASSYNRGYEQYF.

The gene calls are TRBV18 and TRBJ1-5; weak D call: TRBD1 (5 bases). This CDR3 has 14 amino acids. V lost 4 bases, J lost 0 bases, and 7 bases lay in between. Germline CDR1 KGHSH, CDR2 LQKENI. The CDR3 protein is CASSRGDSNQPQHF. CDR3 DNA sequence: TGTGCCAGCTCACGAGGGGATAGCAATCAGCCCCAGCATTTT.

V is TRBV29-1 and J is TRBJ2-3; D possibly corresponds to TRBD2 (6 bases). CDR1 and CDR2 (germline): SQVTM, ANQGSEA. This CDR3 is built from 11 residues. V was cut by 6 bases and J by 5 bases, with 9 bases left in between. CDR3 sequence reads: CSVDSGDTQYF. The CDR3 DNA reads TGCAGCGTAGATAGCGGAGATACGCAGTATTTT.

The rearrangement uses TRBV11-2 and TRBJ1-1, with unresolved D. This CDR3 contains 11 residues. Trimming took off 1 base at V and 11 bases at J, with 8 bases between the two ends. Germline V CDR1 and CDR2: SGHAT, FQNNGV. In nucleotides, the CDR3 is TGTGCCAGCAGCTTAGGACGGAACGCTTTCTTT. This codes for CASSLGRNAFF. The full variable domain, in which reference TRBV11-2 and TRBJ1-1 provide the parts outside the CDR3, is EAGVAQSPRYKIIEKRQSVAFWCNPISGHATLYWYQQILGQGPKLLIQFQNNGVVDDSQLPKDRFSAERLKGVDSTLKIQPAKLEDSAVYLCASSLGRNAFFGQGTRLTVV.

This rearrangement joins TRBV25-1 to TRBJ1-1; tentatively, D is TRBD1 (5 bases). Per germline, CDR1 MGHDK and CDR2 SYGVNS. The length of the CDR3 is 12 residues. The ends were cut back, 6 bases at V and 7 bases at J, with 12 bases in the middle. The CDR3 nucleotides read TGTGCCAGCAGGCTAGGGGTACGTGAAGCTTTCTTT. Translating gives CASRLGVREAFF.

This clone was found once. This rearrangement joins TRBV9 to TRBJ2-2, with a tentative D call TRBD1 (6 bases). The germline gives CDR1 SGDLS, CDR2 YYNGEE. The CDR3 runs to 15 residues. The V gene lost 3 bases and the J gene lost 8 bases, with 17 bases spanning the gap. The CDR3 loop is CASSAPRGGRGELFF. Here the CDR3 DNA reads TGTGCCAGCAGCGCCCCGCGAGGGGGTCGAGGGGAGCTGTTTTTT.

The chain couples TRBV7-3 to TRBJ2-5; D uncertain. This CDR3 has 14 residues. V gave up 1 base and J gave up 2 bases, with 8 bases separating them. Germline V lookup: CDR1 SGHTA, CDR2 FQGTGA. CDR3 residues: CASSLNPEQETQYF. The CDR3 DNA sequence: TGTGCCAGCAGCTTAAACCCAGAGCAAGAGACCCAGTACTTC.

This chain joins TRBV28 and TRBJ2-5; 7 positions match TRBD1. This CDR3 is built from 14 residues. The germline gives CDR1 MDHEN, CDR2 SYDVKM. Losses at the gene ends were 5 bases for V and 5 bases for J; bases not matched to a gene: 8. The CDR3 DNA reads TGTGCCAGCAGTACCAATGAGGGGGCCGAGACCCAGTACTTC. Encoded protein: CASSTNEGAETQYF.

The chain employs TRBV29-1 and TRBJ2-2, with 11 bases identical to TRBD2. In germline, CDR1 is SQVTM, CDR2 ANQGSEA. V was clipped by 1 base and J by 4 bases; unmatched bases: 8. The CDR3 length is 17 residues. The DNA of the CDR3 is TGCAGCGTTGAAGGACTAGCGGGGAGTGGGGGCACCGGGGAGCTGTTTTTT. Its protein product is CSVEGLAGSGGTGELFF.